This TCR beta chain was identified in a study of response to subunit inactivated influenza vaccine. Study results and limitations: T cells newly recruited by each seasonal influenza vaccination are few, the authors suggested.

TCRdb reprocessed the RT-PCR reads via MiXCR and lists one record per CDR3 protein. Of around 320,000 distinct CDR3 sequences listed, 22% were seen once; the top ten hold about 9.3%. Germline assignment: CDR1 SGHRS and CDR2 YFSETQ. Trimming took off 3 bases at V and 0 bases at J, with 13 bases between the two ends. This CDR3 is 15 amino acids long. Note on this clonotype: The antigen is not known.

The source material was PBMCs from blood, sampled less than 22 months after vaccination. This rearrangement joins TRBV5-1 to TRBJ2-7, with D perhaps TRBD1 (5 bases). This receptor was taken from a man in his fifties or sixties who received an inactivated influenza vaccine. The CDR3 loop reads CASSWTTAPSYEQYF. In DNA form, the CDR3 reads TGCGCCAGCAGCTGGACGACAGCCCCCTCCTACGAGCAGTACTTC.